This TCR beta chain was found in a study of human T cells and chemical hapten exposure. Overall study results and limits: Alopecia affected the donors, so their immune response may differ from healthy people's. Sensitizing to DPC left TCRs with a frequency above 1 in 1000 unaltered.

Time point here: patch test 2, 6 weeks after DPC sensitization. Treatment defined: therapeutic diphenylcyclopropenone sensitization with weekly scalp DPC. Blood draws preceded each patch test application. This clonotype has at least ten counts. No antigen is known for it. The junction shows a germline mismatch at one end, possibly a read error. Study processing details: Sequenced samples showed a median of approximately 96,000 TCRs each, with counts running from around 20,000 to 690,000. TCRdb re-derived calls from the RACE reads in MiXCR, one entry per CDR3 protein. The V and J calls shown here were made by TCRdb, not taken from the authors' results. Among around 360,000 distinct CDR3 sequences, over 6% were seen once, and the ten largest hold around 6%. Sequencing used whole blood, obtained in connection with sensitization to the hapten diphenylcyclopropenone (DPC). The TCR was taken from a woman aged 18-29 years with alopecia areata. Some clones in this sample may be carry-over from other donors' samples.

The chain's CDR3 is CSARGGSSYNEQFF. The CDR3 bases are TGCAGTGCGAGAGGGGGGAGCTCCTACAATGAGCAGTTCTTC. The chain has TRBV20-1 and TRBJ2-1; the D gene could be TRBD1 or TRBD2 (6 bases each). The CDR3 consists of 14 residues. In germline, CDR1 is DFQATT, CDR2 SNEGSKA (reference sequence).